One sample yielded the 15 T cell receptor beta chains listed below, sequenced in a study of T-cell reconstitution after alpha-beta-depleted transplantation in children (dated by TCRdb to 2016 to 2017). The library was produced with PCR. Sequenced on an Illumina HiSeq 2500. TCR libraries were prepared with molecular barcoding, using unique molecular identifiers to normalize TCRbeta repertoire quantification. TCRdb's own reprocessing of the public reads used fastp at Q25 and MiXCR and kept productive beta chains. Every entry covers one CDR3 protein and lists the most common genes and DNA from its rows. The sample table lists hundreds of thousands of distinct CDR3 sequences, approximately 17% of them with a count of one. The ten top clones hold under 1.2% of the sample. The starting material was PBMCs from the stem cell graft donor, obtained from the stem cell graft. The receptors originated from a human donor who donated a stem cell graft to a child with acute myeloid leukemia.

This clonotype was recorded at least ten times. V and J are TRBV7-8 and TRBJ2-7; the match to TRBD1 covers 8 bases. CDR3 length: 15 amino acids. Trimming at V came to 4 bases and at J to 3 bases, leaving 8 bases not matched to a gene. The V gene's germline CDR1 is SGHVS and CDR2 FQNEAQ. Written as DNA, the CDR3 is TGTGCCAGCAGCTCTCCGGACAGGGTTGGCTACGAGCAGTACGTC. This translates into CASSSPDRVGYEQYV.

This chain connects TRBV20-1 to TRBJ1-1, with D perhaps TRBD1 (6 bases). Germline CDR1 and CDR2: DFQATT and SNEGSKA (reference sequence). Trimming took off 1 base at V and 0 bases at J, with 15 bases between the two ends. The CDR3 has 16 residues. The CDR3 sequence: CSARGDRTDMNTEAFF. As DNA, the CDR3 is TGCAGTGCTAGAGGGGACCGGACAGACATGAACACTGAAGCTTTCTTT.

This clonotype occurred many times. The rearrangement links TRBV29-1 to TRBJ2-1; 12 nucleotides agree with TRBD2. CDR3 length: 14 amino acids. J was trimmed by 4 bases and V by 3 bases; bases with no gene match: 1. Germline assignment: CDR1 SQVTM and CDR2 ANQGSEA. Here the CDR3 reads CSVETSGGYNEQFF. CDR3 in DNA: TGCAGCGTTGAGACTAGCGGGGGATACAATGAGCAGTTCTTC.

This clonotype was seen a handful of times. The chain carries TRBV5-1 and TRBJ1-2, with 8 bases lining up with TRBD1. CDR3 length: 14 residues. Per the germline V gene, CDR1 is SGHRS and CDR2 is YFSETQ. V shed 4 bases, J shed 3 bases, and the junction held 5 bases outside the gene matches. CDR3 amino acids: CASSDTGGDYGYTF. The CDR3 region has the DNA TGCGCCAGCAGCGATACAGGGGGAGACTATGGCTACACCTTC.

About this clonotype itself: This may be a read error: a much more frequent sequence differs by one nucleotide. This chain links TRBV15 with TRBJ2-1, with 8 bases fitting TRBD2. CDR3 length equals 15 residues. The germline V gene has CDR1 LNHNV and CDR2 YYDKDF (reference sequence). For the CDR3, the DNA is TGTGCCACCAGCTTAGCGGGGAATGCCTACAATGAGCTGTTCTTC. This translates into CATSLAGNAYNELFF.

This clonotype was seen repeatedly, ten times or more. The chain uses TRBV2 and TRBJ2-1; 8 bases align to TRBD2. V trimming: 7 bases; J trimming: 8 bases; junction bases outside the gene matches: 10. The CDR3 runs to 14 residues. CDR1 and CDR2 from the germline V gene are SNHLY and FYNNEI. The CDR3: CASKSSGGGYEQFF. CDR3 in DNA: TGTGCCAGCAAATCAAGCGGGGGAGGCTATGAGCAGTTCTTC.

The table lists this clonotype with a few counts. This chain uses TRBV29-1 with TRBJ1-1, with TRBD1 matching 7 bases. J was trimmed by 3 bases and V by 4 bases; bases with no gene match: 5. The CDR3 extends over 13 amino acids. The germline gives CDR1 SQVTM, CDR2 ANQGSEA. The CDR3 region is CSVGTGSDTEAFF. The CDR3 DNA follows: TGCAGCGTTGGGACAGGTTCTGACACTGAAGCTTTCTTT.

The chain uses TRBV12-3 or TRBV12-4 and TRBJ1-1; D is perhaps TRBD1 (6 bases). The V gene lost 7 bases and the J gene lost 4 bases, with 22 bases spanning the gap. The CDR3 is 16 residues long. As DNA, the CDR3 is TGTGCCAGCATCAAAGGCTTGGTCAGGGGATCCACTGAAGCTTTCTTT. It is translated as CASIKGLVRGSTEAFF.

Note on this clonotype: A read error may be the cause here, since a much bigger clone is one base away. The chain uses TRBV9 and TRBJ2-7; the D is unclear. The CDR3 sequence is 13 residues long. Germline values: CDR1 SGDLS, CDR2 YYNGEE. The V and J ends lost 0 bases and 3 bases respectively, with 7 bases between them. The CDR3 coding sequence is TGTGCCAGCAGCGTAGATGCGAACTACGAGCAGTACTTC. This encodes CASSVDANYEQYF.

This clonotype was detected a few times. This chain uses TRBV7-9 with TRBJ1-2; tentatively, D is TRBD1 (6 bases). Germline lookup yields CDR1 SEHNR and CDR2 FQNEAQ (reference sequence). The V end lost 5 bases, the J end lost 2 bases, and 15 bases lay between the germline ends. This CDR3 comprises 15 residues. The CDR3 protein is CASSKLGTPNYGYTF. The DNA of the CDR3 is TGTGCCAGCAGCAAACTCGGGACACCCAACTATGGCTACACCTTC.

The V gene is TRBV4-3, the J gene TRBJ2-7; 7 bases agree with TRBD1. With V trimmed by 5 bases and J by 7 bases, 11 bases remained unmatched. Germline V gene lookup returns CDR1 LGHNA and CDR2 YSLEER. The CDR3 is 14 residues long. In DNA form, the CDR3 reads TGCGCCAGCAGCATAGACAGGGCCGCCTCAGAGCAGTACTTC. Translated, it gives CASSIDRAASEQYF.

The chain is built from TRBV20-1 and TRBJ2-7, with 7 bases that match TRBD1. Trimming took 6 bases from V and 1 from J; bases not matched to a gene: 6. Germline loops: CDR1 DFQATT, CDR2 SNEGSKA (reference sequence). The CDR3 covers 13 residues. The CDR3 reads CSAYRQGSYEQYF. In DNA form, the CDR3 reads TGCAGTGCCTACCGACAGGGATCCTACGAGCAGTACTTC.

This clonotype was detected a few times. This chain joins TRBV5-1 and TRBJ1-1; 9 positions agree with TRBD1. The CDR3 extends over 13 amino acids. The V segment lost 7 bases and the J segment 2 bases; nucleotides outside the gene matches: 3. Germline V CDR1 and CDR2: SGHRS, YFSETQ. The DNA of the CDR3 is TGCGCCAGCCACAGGGGGCTTAACACTGAAGCTTTCTTT. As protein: CASHRGLNTEAFF.

DNA for the CDR3: TGCGCCAGCAGCCAAGATCGGGCGGGGGTCGCCTGGGATACGCAGTATTTT. Amino acid sequence: CASSQDRAGVAWDTQYF. The rearrangement joins TRBV4-3 to TRBJ2-3, with 7 bases lining up with TRBD2. Germline V lookup: CDR1 LGHNA, CDR2 YSLEER. There are 17 residues in the CDR3. Trimming at V came to 0 bases and at J to 6 bases, leaving 12 bases not matched to a gene.

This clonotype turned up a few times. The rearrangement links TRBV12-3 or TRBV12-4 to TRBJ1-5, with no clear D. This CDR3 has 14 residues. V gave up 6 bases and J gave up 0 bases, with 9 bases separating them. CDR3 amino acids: CASRLESSNQPQHF. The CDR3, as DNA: TGTGCCAGCAGACTGGAGAGTAGCAATCAGCCCCAGCATTTT.